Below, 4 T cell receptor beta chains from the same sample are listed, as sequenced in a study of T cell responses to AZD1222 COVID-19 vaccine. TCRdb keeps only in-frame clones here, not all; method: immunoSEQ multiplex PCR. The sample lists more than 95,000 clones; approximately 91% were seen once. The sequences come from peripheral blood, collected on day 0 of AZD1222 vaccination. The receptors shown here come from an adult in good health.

The CDR3 region is CASSLAGTGGGTEAFF. CDR3 bases: TGCGCCAGCAGCTTGGCCGGGACAGGGGGCGGCACTGAAGCTTTCTTT. J is TRBJ1-1 and V is TRBV5-1; TRBD1 agrees at 12 bases. This CDR3 contains 16 residues. V shed 0 bases and J 4 bases; nucleotides not matched to a gene: 4. Germline V gives CDR1 SGHRS, CDR2 YFSETQ.

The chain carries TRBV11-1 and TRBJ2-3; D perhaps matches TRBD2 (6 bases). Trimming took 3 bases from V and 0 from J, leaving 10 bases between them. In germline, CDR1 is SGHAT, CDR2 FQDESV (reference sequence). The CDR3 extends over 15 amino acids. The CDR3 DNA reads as TGTGCCAGCAGCTTTCGTGGGGGGAGCACAGATACGCAGTATTTT. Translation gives CASSFRGGSTDTQYF.

CDR3 region: CASAPGGGGGYEQYF. For the CDR3, the DNA is TGTGCCAGCGCACCCGGAGGGGGAGGAGGGTACGAGCAGTACTTC. The rearrangement uses TRBV6-5 and TRBJ2-7; D possibly matches TRBD1 or TRBD2 (6 bases each). The CDR3 spans 15 residues. Germline V CDR1 and CDR2: MNHEY, SVGAGI. Trimming stripped 8 bases from V and 4 bases from J, with 21 bases between.

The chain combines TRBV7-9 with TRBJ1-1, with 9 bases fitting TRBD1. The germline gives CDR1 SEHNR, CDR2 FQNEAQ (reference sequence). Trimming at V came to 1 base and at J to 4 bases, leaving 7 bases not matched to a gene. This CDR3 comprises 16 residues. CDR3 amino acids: CASSLDVGQGSTEAFF. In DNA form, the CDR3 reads TGTGCCAGCAGCTTAGATGTGGGACAGGGAAGCACTGAAGCTTTCTTT. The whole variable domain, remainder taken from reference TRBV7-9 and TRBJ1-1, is DTGVSQNPRHKITKRGQNVTFRCDPISEHNRLYWYRQTLGQGPEFLTYFQNEAQLEKSRLLSDRFSAERPKGSFSTLEIQRTEQGDSAMYLCASSLDVGQGSTEAFFGQGTRLTVV.